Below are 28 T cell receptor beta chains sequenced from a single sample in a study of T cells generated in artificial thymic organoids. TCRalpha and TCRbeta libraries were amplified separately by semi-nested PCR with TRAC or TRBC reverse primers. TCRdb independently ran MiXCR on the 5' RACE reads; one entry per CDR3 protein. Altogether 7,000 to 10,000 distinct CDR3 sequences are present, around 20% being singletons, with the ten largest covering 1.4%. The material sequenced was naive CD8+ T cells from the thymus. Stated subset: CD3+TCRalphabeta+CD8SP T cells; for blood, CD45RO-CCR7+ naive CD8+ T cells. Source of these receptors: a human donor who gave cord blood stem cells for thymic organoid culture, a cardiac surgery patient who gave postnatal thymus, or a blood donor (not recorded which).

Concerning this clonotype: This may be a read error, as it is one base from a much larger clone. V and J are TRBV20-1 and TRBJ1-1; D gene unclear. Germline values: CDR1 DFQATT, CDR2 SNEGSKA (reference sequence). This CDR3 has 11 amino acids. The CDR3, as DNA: TGCAGTGCTGCGCTGAACGCTGAAGCTTTCTTT. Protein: CSAALNAEAFF.

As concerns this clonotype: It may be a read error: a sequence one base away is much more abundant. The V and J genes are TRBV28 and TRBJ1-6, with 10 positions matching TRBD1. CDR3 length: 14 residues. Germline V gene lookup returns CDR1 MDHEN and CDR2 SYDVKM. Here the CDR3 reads CAGSWTGGNSPLHF. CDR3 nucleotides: TGTGCCGGCAGCTGGACAGGGGGTAATTCACCCCTCCACTTT.

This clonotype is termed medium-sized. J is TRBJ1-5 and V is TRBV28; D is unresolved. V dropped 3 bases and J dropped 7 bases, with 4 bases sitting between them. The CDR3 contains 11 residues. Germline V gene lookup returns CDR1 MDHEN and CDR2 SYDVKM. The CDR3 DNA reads TGTGCCAGCAGTTTGGGGCAGCCCCAGCATTTT. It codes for CASSLGQPQHF.

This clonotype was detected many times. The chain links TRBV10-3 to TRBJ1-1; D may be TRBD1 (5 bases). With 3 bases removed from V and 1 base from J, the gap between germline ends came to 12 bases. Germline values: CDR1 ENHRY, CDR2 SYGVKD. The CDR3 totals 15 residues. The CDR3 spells CAISDVGRSNTEAFF. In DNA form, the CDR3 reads TGTGCCATCAGTGATGTGGGACGGTCGAACACTGAAGCTTTCTTT.

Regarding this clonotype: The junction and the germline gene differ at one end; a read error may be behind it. The DNA for the CDR3 is TGTGCCAGCAGTTCCCGACTAGCGGGAGTGGGTGAGCTGTTCTTC. As protein: CASSSRLAGVGELFF. This chain joins TRBV6-5 and TRBJ2-1; 12 positions agree with TRBD2. CDR3 length equals 15 residues. Germline V gene data show CDR1 as MNHEY and CDR2 as SVGAGI.

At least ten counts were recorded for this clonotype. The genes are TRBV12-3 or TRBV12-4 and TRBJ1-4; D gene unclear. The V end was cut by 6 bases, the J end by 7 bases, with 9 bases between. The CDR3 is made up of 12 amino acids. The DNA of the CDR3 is TGTGCCAGCAGGGCTCAAGGTGAAAAACTGTTTTTT. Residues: CASRAQGEKLFF.

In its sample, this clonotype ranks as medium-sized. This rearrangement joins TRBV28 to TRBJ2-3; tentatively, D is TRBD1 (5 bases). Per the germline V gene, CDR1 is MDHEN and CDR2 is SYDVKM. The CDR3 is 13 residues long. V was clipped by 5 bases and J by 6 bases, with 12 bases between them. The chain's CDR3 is CASSLQVADTQYF. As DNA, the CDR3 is TGTGCCAGCAGTCTACAGGTCGCGGATACGCAGTATTTT.

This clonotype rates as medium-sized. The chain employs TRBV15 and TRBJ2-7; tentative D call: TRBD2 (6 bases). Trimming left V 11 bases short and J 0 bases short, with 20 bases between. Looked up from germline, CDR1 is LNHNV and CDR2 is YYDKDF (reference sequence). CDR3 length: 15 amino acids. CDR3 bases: TGTGCCGTATCGGAGGGCGGTAGGGGCTCCTACGAGCAGTACTTC. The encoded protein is CAVSEGGRGSYEQYF.

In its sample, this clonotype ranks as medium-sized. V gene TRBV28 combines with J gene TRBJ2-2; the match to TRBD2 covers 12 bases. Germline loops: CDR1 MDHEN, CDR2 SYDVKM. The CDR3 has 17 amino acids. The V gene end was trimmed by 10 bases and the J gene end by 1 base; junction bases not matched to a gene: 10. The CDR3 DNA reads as TGTGCCACCAGGCTTAAGGGACTAGCGGGGAACACCGGGGAGCTGTTTTTT. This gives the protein CATRLKGLAGNTGELFF.

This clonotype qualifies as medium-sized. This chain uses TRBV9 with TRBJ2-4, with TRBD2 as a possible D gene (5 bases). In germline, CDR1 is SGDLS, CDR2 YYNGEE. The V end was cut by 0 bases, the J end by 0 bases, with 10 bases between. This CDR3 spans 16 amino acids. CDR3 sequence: CASSVEGDGAKNIQYF. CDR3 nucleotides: TGTGCCAGCAGCGTAGAGGGAGACGGAGCCAAAAACATTCAGTACTTC.

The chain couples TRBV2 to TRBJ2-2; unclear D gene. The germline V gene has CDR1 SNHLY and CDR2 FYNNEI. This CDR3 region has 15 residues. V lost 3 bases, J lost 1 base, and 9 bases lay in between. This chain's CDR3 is CASSDLLKNTGELFF. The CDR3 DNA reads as TGTGCCAGCAGTGATCTATTAAAGAACACCGGGGAGCTGTTTTTT.

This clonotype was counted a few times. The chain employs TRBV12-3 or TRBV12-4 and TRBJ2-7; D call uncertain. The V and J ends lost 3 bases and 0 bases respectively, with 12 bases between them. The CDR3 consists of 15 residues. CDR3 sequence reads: CASSFTGSSSYEQYF. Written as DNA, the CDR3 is TGTGCCAGCAGTTTTACCGGGTCCAGCTCCTACGAGCAGTACTTC.

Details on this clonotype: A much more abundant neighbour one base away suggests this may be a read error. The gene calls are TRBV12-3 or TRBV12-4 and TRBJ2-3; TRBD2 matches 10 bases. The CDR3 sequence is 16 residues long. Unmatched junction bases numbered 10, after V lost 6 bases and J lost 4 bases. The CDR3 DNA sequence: TGTGCCAGCAGCCCGGGGCTAGCGGGGGCGTCAGATACGCAGTATTTT. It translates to CASSPGLAGASDTQYF.

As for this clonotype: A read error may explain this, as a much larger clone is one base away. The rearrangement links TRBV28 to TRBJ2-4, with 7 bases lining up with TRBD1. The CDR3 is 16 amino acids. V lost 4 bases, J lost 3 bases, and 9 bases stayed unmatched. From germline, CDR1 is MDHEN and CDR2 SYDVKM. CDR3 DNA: TGTGCCAGCAGTTCCCCGACAGGGTCGGGCAAAAACATTCAGTACTTC. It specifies CASSSPTGSGKNIQYF.

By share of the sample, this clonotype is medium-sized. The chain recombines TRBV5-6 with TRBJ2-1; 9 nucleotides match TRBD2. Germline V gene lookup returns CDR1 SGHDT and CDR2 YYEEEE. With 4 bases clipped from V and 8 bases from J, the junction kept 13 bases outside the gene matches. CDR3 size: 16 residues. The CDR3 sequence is CASSVFREGLADEQFF. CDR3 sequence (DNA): TGTGCCAGCAGCGTATTTCGCGAGGGACTAGCTGATGAGCAGTTCTTC.

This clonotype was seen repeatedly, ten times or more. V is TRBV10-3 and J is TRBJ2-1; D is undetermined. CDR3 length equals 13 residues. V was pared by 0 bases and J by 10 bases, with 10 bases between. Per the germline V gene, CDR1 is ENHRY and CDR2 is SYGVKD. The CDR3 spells CAISESKSREQFF. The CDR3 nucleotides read TGTGCCATCAGTGAGTCAAAGTCTCGGGAGCAGTTCTTC.

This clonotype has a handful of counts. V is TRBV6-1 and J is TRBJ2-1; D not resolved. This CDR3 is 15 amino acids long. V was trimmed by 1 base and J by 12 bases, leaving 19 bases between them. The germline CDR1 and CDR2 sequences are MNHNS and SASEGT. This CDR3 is CASSEEDDSYYGQFF. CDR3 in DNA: TGTGCCAGCAGTGAAGAAGACGACTCCTATTACGGGCAGTTCTTC.

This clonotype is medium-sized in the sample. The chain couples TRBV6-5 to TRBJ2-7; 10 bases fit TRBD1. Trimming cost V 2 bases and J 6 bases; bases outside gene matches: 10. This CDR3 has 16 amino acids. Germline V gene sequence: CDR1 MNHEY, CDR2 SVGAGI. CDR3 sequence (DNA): TGTGCCAGCAGTTACCTACCCGGGACAGGGGTTATCGAGCAGTACTTC. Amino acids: CASSYLPGTGVIEQYF.

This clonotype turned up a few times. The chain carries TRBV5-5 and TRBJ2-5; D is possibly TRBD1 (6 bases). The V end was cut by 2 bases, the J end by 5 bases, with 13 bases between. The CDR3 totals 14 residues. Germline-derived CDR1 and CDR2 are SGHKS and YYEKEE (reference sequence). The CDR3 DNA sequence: TGTGCCAGCAGCTTTTACAGGGCTGGGGAGACCCAGTACTTC. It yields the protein CASSFYRAGETQYF.

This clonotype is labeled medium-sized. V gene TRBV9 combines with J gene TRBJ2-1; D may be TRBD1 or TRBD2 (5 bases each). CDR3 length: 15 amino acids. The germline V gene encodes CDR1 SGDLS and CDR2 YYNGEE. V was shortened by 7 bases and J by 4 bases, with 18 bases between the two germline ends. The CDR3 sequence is CASSPPGAYYNEQFF. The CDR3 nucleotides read TGTGCCAGCTCCCCCCCCGGGGCCTATTACAATGAGCAGTTCTTC.

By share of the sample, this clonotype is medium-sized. The CDR3 loop reads CASSLSPGSEQYF. As DNA, the CDR3 is TGTGCCAGCAGTTTATCGCCAGGGTCCGAGCAGTACTTC. This sequence joins TRBV27 and TRBJ2-7, with D possibly being TRBD1 (5 bases). The germline V and J ends were trimmed by 0 bases and 6 bases, with 9 bases remaining between them. Germline CDR1 and CDR2: MNHEY and SMNVEV (reference sequence). The CDR3 is 13 amino acids.

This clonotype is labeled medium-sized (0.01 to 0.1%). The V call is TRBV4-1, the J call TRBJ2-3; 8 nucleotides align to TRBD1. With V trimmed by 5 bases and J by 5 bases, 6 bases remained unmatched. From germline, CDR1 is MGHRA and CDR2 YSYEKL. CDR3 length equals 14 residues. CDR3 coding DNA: TGCGCCAGCAGCTCTCCAGGGGGCGGAGATACGCAGTATTTT. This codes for CASSSPGGGDTQYF.

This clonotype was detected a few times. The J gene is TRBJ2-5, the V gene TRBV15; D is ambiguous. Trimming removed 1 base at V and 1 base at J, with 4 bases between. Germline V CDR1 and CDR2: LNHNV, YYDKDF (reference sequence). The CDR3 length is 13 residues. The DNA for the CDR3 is TGTGCCACCAGCAGAGTGGCCCAAGAGACCCAGTACTTC. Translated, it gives CATSRVAQETQYF.

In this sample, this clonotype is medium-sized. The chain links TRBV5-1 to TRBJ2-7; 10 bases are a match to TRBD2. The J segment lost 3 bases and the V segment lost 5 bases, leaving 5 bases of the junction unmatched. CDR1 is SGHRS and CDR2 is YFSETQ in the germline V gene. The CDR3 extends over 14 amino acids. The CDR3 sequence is CASRDGTSDYEQYF. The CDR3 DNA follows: TGCGCCAGCAGGGACGGGACTAGCGACTACGAGCAGTACTTC.

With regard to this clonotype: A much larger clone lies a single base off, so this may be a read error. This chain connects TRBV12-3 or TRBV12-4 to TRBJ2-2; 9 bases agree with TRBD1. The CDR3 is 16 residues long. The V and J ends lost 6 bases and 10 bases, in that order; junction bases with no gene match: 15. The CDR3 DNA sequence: TGTGCCAGCAGCCACACTCCGGGACAGGGATCCGAGGAGCTGTTTTTT. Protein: CASSHTPGQGSEELFF.

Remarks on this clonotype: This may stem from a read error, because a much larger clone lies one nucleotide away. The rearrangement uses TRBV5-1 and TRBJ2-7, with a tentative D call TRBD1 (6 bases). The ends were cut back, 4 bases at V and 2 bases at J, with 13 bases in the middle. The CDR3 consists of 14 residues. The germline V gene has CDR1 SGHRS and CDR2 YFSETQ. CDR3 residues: CASSLQGSPYEQYF. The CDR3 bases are TGCGCCAGCAGCCTACAGGGTTCGCCCTACGAGCAGTACTTC.

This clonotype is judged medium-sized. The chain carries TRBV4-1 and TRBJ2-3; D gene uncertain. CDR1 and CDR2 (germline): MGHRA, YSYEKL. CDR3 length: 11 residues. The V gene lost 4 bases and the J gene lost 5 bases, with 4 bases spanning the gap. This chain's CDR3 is CASSLGDTQYF. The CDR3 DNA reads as TGCGCCAGCAGCCTCGGAGATACGCAGTATTTT.

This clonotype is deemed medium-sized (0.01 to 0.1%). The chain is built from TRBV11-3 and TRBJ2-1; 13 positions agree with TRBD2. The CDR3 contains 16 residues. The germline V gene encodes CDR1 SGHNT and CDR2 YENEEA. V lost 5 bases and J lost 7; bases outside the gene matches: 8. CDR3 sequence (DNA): TGTGCCAGCAGCGTTCGACTAGCGGGAGGTGTTAATGAGCAGTTCTTC. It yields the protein CASSVRLAGGVNEQFF.